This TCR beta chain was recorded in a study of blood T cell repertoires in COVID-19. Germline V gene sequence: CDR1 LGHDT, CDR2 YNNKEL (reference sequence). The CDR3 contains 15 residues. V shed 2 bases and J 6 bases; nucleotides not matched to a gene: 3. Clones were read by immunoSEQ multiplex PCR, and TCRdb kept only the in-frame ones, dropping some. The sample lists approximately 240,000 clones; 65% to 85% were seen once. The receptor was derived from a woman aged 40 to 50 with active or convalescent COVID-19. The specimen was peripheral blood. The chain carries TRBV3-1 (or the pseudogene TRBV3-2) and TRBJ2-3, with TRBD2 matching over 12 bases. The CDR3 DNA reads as TGTGCCAGCAGCCAACTAGCGGGGGGGCCGGATACGCAGTATTTT. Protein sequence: CASSQLAGGPDTQYF.